Presented here are 27 T cell receptor beta chains from one specimen sequenced in a study of response to subunit inactivated influenza vaccine. TCRdb re-analysed the RT-PCR reads in MiXCR, keeping a single row per CDR3 protein. The sample contains 550,000 to 800,000 distinct CDR3 sequences, roughly 14% of which appear only once. The material was PBMCs from blood, obtained roughly 13 days after vaccination. The receptors were gathered from a man aged 45 to 65 who received an inactivated influenza vaccine.

This sequence joins TRBV6-5 and TRBJ2-3; D is unclear. V dropped 3 bases and J dropped 4 bases, with 11 bases sitting between them. Germline CDR1 reads MNHEY; CDR2 reads SVGAGI. CDR3 length equals 14 residues. CDR3 DNA: TGTGCCAGCAGTTATCAGAGGTGGGCAGATACGCAGTATTTT. Amino acids: CASSYQRWADTQYF.

The chain carries TRBV5-6 and TRBJ1-5; no reliable D call. Germline CDR1 and CDR2: SGHDT and YYEEEE. This CDR3 is built from 17 residues. V was cut by 5 bases and J by 0 bases, with 18 bases left in between. CDR3 amino acids: CASSSRTARYSNQPQHF. As DNA, the CDR3 is TGTGCCAGCAGTTCTCGGACGGCCAGGTATAGCAATCAGCCCCAGCATTTT.

This clonotype occurred many times. CDR3: CASSPLLRSGNTIYF. The CDR3, as DNA: TGTGCCAGCAGTCCTCTGTTGAGATCTGGAAACACCATATATTTT. The chain recombines TRBV12-3 or TRBV12-4 with TRBJ1-3; no reliable D call. The CDR3 is made up of 15 amino acids. V was cut by 5 bases and J by 1 base, with 12 bases left in between.

This clonotype was found a few times. This chain joins TRBV27 and TRBJ2-5; TRBD1 matches 7 bases. V was clipped by 6 bases and J by 2 bases; unmatched bases: 18. The V gene's germline CDR1 is MNHEY and CDR2 SMNVEV (reference sequence). The CDR3 is 18 amino acids. The CDR3 region has the DNA TGTGCCAGCAGCGACCGACCTCTACAGGGGCCGCCTCAAGAGACCCAGTACTTC. Residues: CASSDRPLQGPPQETQYF.

The chain joins TRBV10-2 to TRBJ2-2; D not certain. The CDR3 has 12 amino acids. Germline V gene lookup returns CDR1 WSHSY and CDR2 SAAADI. Trimming left V 4 bases short and J 11 bases short, with 11 bases between. The CDR3 DNA reads TGCGCCAGCAGTGGTTGGACGCCCGAGCTGTTTTTT. Amino acid sequence: CASSGWTPELFF.

This clonotype occurred a few times. The chain employs TRBV24-1 and TRBJ2-7; 8 bases match TRBD1. Germline CDR1 reads KGHDR; CDR2 reads SFDVKD. This CDR3 comprises 15 residues. With 10 bases clipped from V and 2 bases from J, the junction kept 12 bases outside the gene matches. The CDR3 nucleotides read TGTGCCACGTTACCAGACGGACAGGGACCCTACGAGCAGTACTTC. Protein sequence: CATLPDGQGPYEQYF.

This clonotype came up a few times. The chain joins TRBV27 to TRBJ2-1; TRBD2 agrees at 9 bases. Germline loops: CDR1 MNHEY, CDR2 SMNVEV (reference sequence). Trimming at V came to 2 bases and at J to 5 bases, leaving 10 bases not matched to a gene. CDR3 length: 17 amino acids. CDR3 sequence (DNA): TGTGCCAGCAGTTTACTAGCGGGGACCCCTTCCCACAATGAGCAGTTCTTC. Translating gives CASSLLAGTPSHNEQFF.

CDR3 amino acids: CASSGLELLAKNIQYF. The CDR3 nucleotides read TGTGCCAGCAGTGGACTGGAGCTCCTAGCCAAAAACATTCAGTACTTC. The chain uses TRBV6-2 or TRBV6-3 and TRBJ2-4; D possibly corresponds to TRBD2 (5 bases). Trimming pared 5 bases from V and 0 bases from J, leaving 14 bases between. CDR1 and CDR2 (germline): MNHEY, SVGEGT. This CDR3 comprises 16 residues.

The sample holds many counts of this clonotype. The chain has TRBV25-1 and TRBJ2-1, with 7 bases identical to TRBD1. The CDR3 totals 15 residues. J lost 1 base, V lost 3 bases, and 3 bases had no gene match. Germline-derived CDR1 and CDR2 are MGHDK and SYGVNS. In DNA, the CDR3 is TGTGCCAGCAGTGAGCTGGGACAGTCCTACAATGAGCAGTTCTTC. Its protein product is CASSELGQSYNEQFF.

This clonotype was picked up a small number of times. The chain joins TRBV7-9 to TRBJ2-3; 14 nucleotides match TRBD2. Per germline, CDR1 SEHNR and CDR2 FQNEAQ (reference sequence). V was pared by 5 bases and J by 4 bases, with 2 bases of the junction left unmatched. The CDR3 has 15 amino acids. The chain's CDR3 is CASSEGLAGADTQYF. The CDR3 nucleotides are TGTGCCAGCAGCGAGGGACTAGCGGGAGCAGATACGCAGTATTTT.

The sample holds a few counts of this clonotype. The V and J genes are TRBV12-3 or TRBV12-4 and TRBJ1-2; TRBD1 matches 7 bases. The junction had 7 bases not matched to a gene; V was cut back by 5 bases and J by 4 bases. This CDR3 has 14 amino acids. As DNA, the CDR3 is TGTGCCAGCAGTCCGGGACAGAAGACCTATGGCTACACCTTC. It yields the protein CASSPGQKTYGYTF.

This clonotype was seen a few times. V gene TRBV5-6 combines with J gene TRBJ1-1, with TRBD1 as a possible D gene (5 bases). Deletions cut 5 bases from V and 3 bases from J, with 8 bases between. CDR1 is SGHDT, CDR2 YYEEEE, per germline. The CDR3 spans 12 residues. The CDR3 here is CASRWGDTEAFF. DNA of the CDR3: TGTGCCAGCAGATGGGGGGACACTGAAGCTTTCTTT.

The chain recombines TRBV7-6 with TRBJ1-1, with D maybe TRBD1 (6 bases). Trimming took off 7 bases at V and 3 bases at J, with 24 bases between the two ends. Germline V gene data show CDR1 as SGHVS and CDR2 as FNYEAQ. The CDR3 has 17 residues. Here the CDR3 DNA reads TGTGCCAGCATCCTCGGTCCCTTTGAGGGGGGGGACACTGAAGCTTTCTTT. Its translation: CASILGPFEGGDTEAFF. Using reference TRBV7-6 and TRBJ1-1 for the parts outside the CDR3, the full variable domain is GAGVSQSPRYKVTKRGQDVALRCDPISGHVSLYWYRQALGQGPEFLTYFNYEAQQDKSGLPNDRFSAERPEGSISTLTIQRTEQRDSAMYRCASILGPFEGGDTEAFFGQGTRLTVV.

The CDR3 sequence: CATSRDSNTGELFF. CDR3 nucleotide sequence: TGTGCCACCAGCAGAGACAGCAACACCGGGGAGCTGTTTTTT. The chain has TRBV15 and TRBJ2-2; D remains ambiguous. Germline V gene data show CDR1 as LNHNV and CDR2 as YYDKDF (reference sequence). The length of the CDR3 is 14 residues. V lost 0 bases, J lost 2 bases, and 4 bases lay in between. The full variable domain, its missing parts supplied by reference TRBV15 and TRBJ2-2, is DAMVIQNPRYQVTQFGKPVTLSCSQTLNHNVMYWYQQKSSQAPKLLFHYYDKDFNNEADTPDNFQSRRPNTSFCFLDIRSPGLGDTAMYLCATSRDSNTGELFFGEGSRLTVL.

This clonotype showed up just a few times. This sequence joins TRBV7-6 and TRBJ2-3; the D gene could be TRBD1 or TRBD2 (5 bases each). Trimming took 3 bases from V and 2 from J, leaving 12 bases between them. Germline CDR1 reads SGHVS; CDR2 reads FNYEAQ. The CDR3 totals 15 residues. The CDR3 DNA reads as TGTGCCAGCAGCTTGGGGGTAGGATTCACAGATACGCAGTATTTT. This translates into CASSLGVGFTDTQYF.

This clonotype showed up just a few times. The rearrangement links TRBV12-3 or TRBV12-4 to TRBJ2-3; 13 nucleotides align to TRBD2. This CDR3 has 13 residues. V shed 6 bases and J 7 bases; nucleotides not matched to a gene: 1. The CDR3 protein is CASRGLAGNTQYF. The CDR3 coding sequence is TGTGCCAGCAGGGGACTAGCGGGGAATACGCAGTATTTT.

A few counts support this clonotype. The CDR3 DNA sequence: TGCAGTGCAGGGGACAGCCGGGTCCAAGAGACCCAGTACTTC. This encodes CSAGDSRVQETQYF. This chain links TRBV20-1 with TRBJ2-5, with 7 bases lining up with TRBD1. The V gene end was trimmed by 6 bases and the J gene end by 1 base; junction bases not matched to a gene: 8. Germline V gene data show CDR1 as DFQATT and CDR2 as SNEGSKA (reference sequence). This CDR3 contains 14 residues.

This clonotype was found a few times. This chain links TRBV11-1 with TRBJ2-7; D might be TRBD1 or TRBD2, each matching 5 bases. The V end lost 5 bases, the J end lost 0 bases, and 14 bases lay between the germline ends. CDR1 and CDR2 (germline): SGHAT, FQDESV (reference sequence). The CDR3 contains 15 residues. As DNA, the CDR3 is TGTGCCAGCAGCCCCGGGGCCACCAGCTCCTACGAGCAGTACTTC. Amino acids: CASSPGATSSYEQYF.

Only a few counts were recorded for this clonotype. This chain links TRBV3-1 with TRBJ2-1, with D unclear. This CDR3 is built from 16 residues. Per the germline V gene, CDR1 is LGHDT and CDR2 is YNNKEL (reference sequence). Trimming took off 1 base at V and 5 bases at J, with 15 bases between the two ends. The CDR3 sequence: CASSQARRPRNNEQFF. For the CDR3, the DNA is TGTGCCAGCAGCCAAGCACGACGACCCCGTAACAATGAGCAGTTCTTC.

This CDR3 reads CAWSVGGAQHF. The CDR3 nucleotides read TGTGCCTGGAGTGTAGGGGGAGCCCAGCATTTT. The V gene is TRBV30, the J gene TRBJ1-5, with D possibly matching TRBD1 (6 bases). CDR3 length equals 11 residues. V lost 0 bases and J 11 bases, leaving 8 bases between the germline ends. Germline CDR1 is GTSNPN and CDR2 is SVGIG (reference sequence).

This clonotype was found many times. The chain employs TRBV7-2 and TRBJ2-1; 7 positions match TRBD1. J gave up 0 bases and V 4 bases, and 9 bases lay outside the gene matches. Germline-derived CDR1 and CDR2 are SGHTA and FQGNSA. This CDR3 spans 17 amino acids. The CDR3 is CASSYTGAASSYNEQFF. The CDR3 DNA reads as TGTGCCAGCAGCTACACAGGGGCCGCAAGCTCCTACAATGAGCAGTTCTTC.

This clonotype was observed at least ten times. J is TRBJ2-5 and V is TRBV7-9, with D perhaps TRBD1 (5 bases). CDR3 length equals 14 residues. CDR1 is SEHNR, CDR2 FQNEAQ, per germline (reference sequence). V gave up 3 bases and J gave up 2 bases, with 10 bases separating them. The chain's CDR3 is CASSLDTAQETQYF. CDR3 sequence (DNA): TGTGCCAGCAGCTTGGACACAGCACAAGAGACCCAGTACTTC.

This clonotype was detected only a few times. The genes are TRBV12-3 or TRBV12-4 and TRBJ1-3; D is ambiguous. This CDR3 spans 14 amino acids. Trimming took off 6 bases at V and 0 bases at J, with 9 bases between the two ends. The CDR3 DNA follows: TGTGCCAGCAGACCCATCCACTCTGGAAACACCATATATTTT. This gives the protein CASRPIHSGNTIYF.

J is TRBJ1-5 and V is TRBV7-2, with 11 positions matching TRBD1. The length of the CDR3 is 15 residues. V was pared by 5 bases and J by 3 bases, with 3 bases of the junction left unmatched. Germline lookup yields CDR1 SGHTA and CDR2 FQGNSA. In DNA form, the CDR3 reads TGTGCCAGCAGCGGGGACAGGGGGGTCAATCAGCCCCAGCATTTT. The encoded protein is CASSGDRGVNQPQHF.

V is TRBV20-1 and J is TRBJ2-7, with 10 bases fitting TRBD2. Germline loops: CDR1 DFQATT, CDR2 SNEGSKA (reference sequence). V gave up 4 bases and J gave up 2 bases; unmatched junction bases: 8. CDR3 length: 15 residues. CDR3 protein: CSANTGTSATYEQYF. In DNA, the CDR3 is TGCAGTGCTAACACCGGGACTAGCGCGACCTACGAGCAGTACTTC.

The chain employs TRBV29-1 and TRBJ2-7; 8 nucleotides match TRBD2. The CDR3 has 13 amino acids. The trim removed 6 bases at V and 3 bases at J, leaving 7 bases unmatched. Germline loops: CDR1 SQVTM, CDR2 ANQGSEA. CDR3 DNA: TGCAGCGTCGTAGCGGGACCCAACTACGAGCAGTACTTC. It is translated as CSVVAGPNYEQYF.

The chain links TRBV15 to TRBJ2-3, with 8 nucleotides matching TRBD2. The CDR3 runs 12 residues. J lost 14 bases, V lost 4 bases, and 8 bases had no gene match. Germline assignment: CDR1 LNHNV and CDR2 YYDKDF (reference sequence). The CDR3 spells CATSTKAGVLYF. The DNA for the CDR3 is TGTGCCACCAGCACGAAAGCGGGAGTGTTGTATTTT.